The 20 T cell receptor beta chains below all came from one sample that was sequenced in a study of cytomegalovirus exposure and HLA in healthy donors (dated by TCRdb to between 2016 and 2019). The method was the immunoSEQ multiplex PCR assay. The multiplex PCR relied on a mix of 60 forward primers for TCR Vbeta segments and 13 reverse primers for TCR Jbeta segments. TCRdb took over this immuneACCESS table, retaining in-frame rearrangements with V and J assigned. Such tables are incomplete; in checked studies, under half of the missing clones stem from an unresolved V gene, and the remainder is unexplained. In this sample the table shows some 120,000 clones, roughly 80% of which occur a single time. Clones ranked in the top ten supply 3% to 4% of the sample. Material for sequencing was PBMCs. The receptors were sampled from a man aged 18-30 years in good health and CMV-seropositive.

This clone was recorded once. The rearrangement uses TRBV6-1 and TRBJ2-7, with 7 bases that match TRBD2. The CDR3 has 15 residues. V was pared by 1 base and J by 3 bases, with 6 bases of the junction left unmatched. CDR1 and CDR2 (germline): MNHNS, SASEGT. The chain's CDR3 is CASSEVGTTLYEQYF. CDR3 sequence (DNA): TGTGCCAGCAGTGAAGTCGGGACTACTCTCTACGAGCAGTACTTC.

The J gene is TRBJ2-2, the V gene TRBV11-2, with 11 nucleotides matching TRBD2. J gave up 6 bases and V 5 bases, and 14 bases lay outside the gene matches. CDR1 and CDR2 from the germline V gene are SGHAT and FQNNGV. The CDR3 consists of 18 residues. For the CDR3, the DNA is TGTGCCAGCAGCCCCCACCGGGCTAGCGGGGGGTCGGCCGGGGAGCTGTTTTTT. Its protein product is CASSPHRASGGSAGELFF.

This chain joins TRBV6-1 and TRBJ2-7, with 9 bases aligning to TRBD1. The trim removed 6 bases at V and 6 bases at J, leaving 6 bases unmatched. Looked up from germline, CDR1 is MNHNS and CDR2 is SASEGT. The CDR3 covers 13 residues. DNA of the CDR3: TGTGCCAGCAGATGGGGACAGGGAGGCGAGCAGTACTTC. Its translation is CASRWGQGGEQYF.

The chain joins TRBV6-6 to TRBJ2-2, with D unclear. Germline V gene data show CDR1 as MNHNY and CDR2 as SVGAGI (reference sequence). The CDR3 has 16 residues. V dropped 4 bases and J dropped 3 bases, with 15 bases sitting between them. The CDR3 reads CASSSYRLIHTGELFF. CDR3 coding DNA: TGTGCCAGCAGTTCCTATAGACTGATACACACCGGGGAGCTGTTTTTT.

The chain uses TRBV4-1 and TRBJ2-5, with D maybe TRBD1 (8 bases). Trimming removed 4 bases from V and 4 bases from J, with 16 bases in between. CDR1 is MGHRA and CDR2 is YSYEKL in the germline V gene. The CDR3 has 15 amino acids. CDR3 DNA sequence: TGCGCCAGCAGCCTCGGGAGGACAGGGTTAGAGACCCAGTACTTC. It is translated as CASSLGRTGLETQYF.

The V and J genes are TRBV19 and TRBJ2-7, with a possible D match to TRBD2 (5 bases). Per germline, CDR1 LNHDA and CDR2 SQIVND (reference sequence). CDR3 size: 14 residues. V was trimmed by 1 base and J by 0 bases, leaving 7 bases between them. The CDR3 spells CASSIGGISYEQYF. The DNA of the CDR3 is TGTGCCAGTAGTATAGGAGGGATCTCCTACGAGCAGTACTTC.

The chain joins TRBV19 to TRBJ2-7; the match to TRBD2 covers 11 bases. With V trimmed by 4 bases and J by 4 bases, 9 bases remained unmatched. Germline V lookup: CDR1 LNHDA, CDR2 SQIVND (reference sequence). There are 16 residues in the CDR3. The CDR3 nucleotides read TGTGCCAGTAGTACCCCCCCGGGACTAGCGGATTACGAGCAGTACTTC. It specifies CASSTPPGLADYEQYF.

The chain is built from TRBV19 and TRBJ1-5; TRBD1 matches 9 bases. This CDR3 spans 17 amino acids. The J segment lost 7 bases and the V segment lost 4 bases, leaving 14 bases of the junction unmatched. CDR1 and CDR2 from the germline V gene are LNHDA and SQIVND (reference sequence). The CDR3 spells CASSTPGQGTFVQPQHF. The DNA of the CDR3 is TGTGCCAGTAGTACTCCGGGACAGGGAACCTTTGTGCAGCCCCAGCATTTT.

Remarks on this clone: The same CDR3 also results from other DNA sequences found in this sample. The chain links TRBV7-2 to TRBJ2-7, with 7 bases aligning to TRBD1. V shed 2 bases and J 3 bases; nucleotides not matched to a gene: 4. Germline CDR1 reads SGHTA; CDR2 reads FQGNSA. The CDR3 covers 14 residues. The CDR3 loop reads CASSLYRGDYEQYF. The CDR3 DNA reads as TGTGCCAGCAGCTTATACAGGGGTGACTACGAGCAGTACTTC.

V and J are TRBV12-5 and TRBJ2-1; maybe TRBD2 (6 bases). V lost 0 bases to trimming and J lost 4 bases, with 13 bases between them. The CDR3 contains 16 residues. Germline loops: CDR1 LGHNT, CDR2 FRNRAP. CDR3 nucleotides: TGTGCTAGTGGTTTGGTAGTTGGCGGGGCTTACAATGAGCAGTTCTTC. Amino acid sequence: CASGLVVGGAYNEQFF.

This clone was counted a single time. One end of the junction fails to match germline, which may point to a read error. The rearrangement links TRBV7-9 to TRBJ2-7, with D maybe TRBD1 (6 bases). This CDR3 comprises 16 residues. Germline V gene data show CDR1 as SEHNR and CDR2 as FQNEAQ (reference sequence). CDR3 sequence (DNA): TGTTCCAGCAGCTTAGTGGGGGACATTCTCAACTACGAGCAGTACTTC. Protein product: CSSSLVGDILNYEQYF.

There are a few counts of this clone. V usage is TRBV5-6 and J usage is TRBJ1-1; 7 bases map to TRBD1. With V trimmed by 4 bases and J by 6 bases, 3 bases remained unmatched. The CDR3 is 12 residues long. Germline-derived CDR1 and CDR2 are SGHDT and YYEEEE. CDR3 DNA sequence: TGTGCCAGCAGCCGACAGGGCCCTGAAGCTTTCTTT. Protein product: CASSRQGPEAFF.

V gene TRBV4-3 combines with J gene TRBJ2-1; a weak D match, TRBD2 (6 bases). There are 15 residues in the CDR3. Germline values: CDR1 LGHNA, CDR2 YSLEER. The V and J ends lost 2 bases and 3 bases respectively, with 11 bases between them. CDR3 amino acids: CASSQSTSHYNEQFF. In DNA, the CDR3 is TGCGCCAGCAGCCAATCGACTAGTCACTACAATGAGCAGTTCTTC.

The CDR3 region has the DNA TGTGCCAGCAGCTTAGTCTCAGGGACAGGGGATGTGCAGTTCTTC. Amino acid sequence: CASSLVSGTGDVQFF. The chain links TRBV7-9 to TRBJ2-1; 10 nucleotides agree with TRBD1. J gave up 12 bases and V 1 base, and 9 bases lay outside the gene matches. The CDR3 loop spans 15 amino acids. In germline, CDR1 is SEHNR, CDR2 FQNEAQ (reference sequence).

This sequence joins TRBV11-2 and TRBJ2-3; D is unclear. The CDR3 has 12 amino acids. Looked up from germline, CDR1 is SGHAT and CDR2 is FQNNGV. V shed 2 bases and J shed 4 bases, with 4 bases lying between them. The CDR3 sequence is CASSLYSDTQYF. CDR3 DNA sequence: TGTGCCAGCAGCTTATATTCAGATACGCAGTATTTT.

This rearrangement joins TRBV21-1 to TRBJ2-3; the table names TRBD2, a call not compared with the DNA. TRBV21-1 is a documented pseudogene. There are 13 residues in the CDR3. For the CDR3, the DNA is TGTGCCAGACGACTCGGGGGGCCAGATACGCAGTATTTT. This sequence encodes CARRLGGPDTQYF.

The chain links TRBV9 to TRBJ1-1; perhaps TRBD1 as D (5 bases). CDR1 SGDLS and CDR2 YYNGEE come from the germline V gene. The CDR3 is 15 residues long. With 4 bases removed from V and 0 bases from J, the gap between germline ends came to 13 bases. The CDR3 sequence: CASSPEAQVNTEAFF. The CDR3 DNA reads TGTGCCAGCAGCCCCGAGGCACAGGTGAACACTGAAGCTTTCTTT.

This chain uses TRBV11-2 with TRBJ1-2; possibly TRBD1 for D (6 bases). Germline V gene lookup returns CDR1 SGHAT and CDR2 FQNNGV. V lost 2 bases, J lost 8 bases, and 30 bases lay in between. There are 19 residues in the CDR3. CDR3 loop: CASSLFRGGGLGNRDGYTF. CDR3 DNA sequence: TGTGCCAGCAGCTTATTTAGGGGGGGCGGTTTGGGTAATAGAGACGGCTACACCTTC.

V gene TRBV7-2 combines with J gene TRBJ2-1; D is perhaps TRBD2 (6 bases). The CDR3 is 13 residues long. V was pared by 5 bases and J by 12 bases, with 17 bases between. Germline loops: CDR1 SGHTA, CDR2 FQGNSA. The CDR3 spells CASSPRGFLGQFF. The CDR3 DNA is TGTGCCAGCAGCCCCCGGGGGTTTCTAGGGCAGTTCTTC.

In this sample, this clone turned up a few times. The chain employs TRBV6-1 and TRBJ1-4; TRBD1 agrees at 8 bases. J lost 5 bases, V lost 6 bases, and 5 bases had no gene match. CDR3 length: 14 amino acids. The V gene's germline CDR1 is MNHNS and CDR2 SASEGT. Here the CDR3 DNA reads TGTGCCAGCAGGAAGGACAGGGTGAATGAAAAACTGTTTTTT. It translates to CASRKDRVNEKLFF.